The 9 T cell receptor beta chains below all came from one sample that was sequenced in a study of blood T cell repertoires in COVID-19 (dated by TCRdb to 2019 to 2021). The method was the immunoSEQ multiplex PCR assay. TCRdb re-hosts the immuneACCESS table, in-frame sequences only. Its copies lack some clones; in the studies checked, an unresolved V gene accounts for under half of them, and the cause for the rest is not known. For this sample there are roughly 250,000 clones; 80% to 90% appear just once. The ten largest make up 12% of the sample. What was sequenced was peripheral blood. The receptors here all came from a woman in her twenties or thirties with COVID-19, enrolled during active disease.

This chain uses TRBV28 with TRBJ2-2, with 7 nucleotides matching TRBD1. CDR1 and CDR2 (germline): MDHEN, SYDVKM. The CDR3 runs 15 residues. The junction had 10 bases not matched to a gene; V was cut back by 6 bases and J by 6 bases. The chain's CDR3 is CASRYYRGRPGELFF. CDR3 nucleotides: TGTGCCAGCAGGTATTACAGGGGTAGGCCCGGGGAGCTGTTTTTT.

This clone was seen only a few times. The chain employs TRBV7-8 and TRBJ2-3; the match to TRBD2 covers 7 bases. V gave up 1 base and J gave up 2 bases; unmatched junction bases: 3. Per the germline V gene, CDR1 is SGHVS and CDR2 is FQNEAQ. The CDR3 spans 15 residues. Here the CDR3 reads CASSLGLAVTDTQYF. The CDR3, as DNA: TGTGCCAGCAGCTTAGGTCTAGCGGTCACAGATACGCAGTATTTT.

Only one count was recorded for this clone. The CDR3 DNA reads TGTGCCAGCAGCCGAGTAGCTGGGGGGGGCGGCACCGGGGAGCTGTTTTTT. Protein sequence: CASSRVAGGGGTGELFF. The chain is built from TRBV3-1 (or the pseudogene TRBV3-2) and TRBJ2-2, with D possibly matching TRBD2 (7 bases). The CDR3 runs 17 residues. CDR1 is LGHDT, CDR2 YNNKEL, per germline (reference sequence). V was pared by 4 bases and J by 4 bases, with 19 bases between.

Written as DNA, the CDR3 is TGTGCCAGTAGTGAGGCGGGGGGCAGATTCGGAGAAAAACTGTTTTTT. Amino acids: CASSEAGGRFGEKLFF. This chain connects TRBV19 to TRBJ1-4, with D possibly matching TRBD1 (6 bases). Germline V lookup: CDR1 LNHDA, CDR2 SQIVND (reference sequence). V gave up 5 bases and J gave up 8 bases, with 21 bases separating them. The CDR3 has 16 residues.

In its sample, this clone was seen once. This rearrangement joins TRBV5-4 to TRBJ2-3; TRBD2 agrees at 14 bases. The V and J ends lost 0 bases and 0 bases, in that order; junction bases with no gene match: 0. Germline lookup yields CDR1 SGHNT and CDR2 YYREEE (reference sequence). This CDR3 has 17 amino acids. In DNA form, the CDR3 reads TGTGCCAGCAGCTTGGGACTAGCGGGGGGGAGCACAGATACGCAGTATTTT. This encodes CASSLGLAGGSTDTQYF.

The gene calls are TRBV18 and TRBJ1-2; D may be TRBD1 (5 bases). V dropped 1 base and J dropped 1 base, with 10 bases sitting between them. The CDR3 spans 15 residues. Per the germline V gene, CDR1 is KGHSH and CDR2 is LQKENI. Here the CDR3 reads CASSPLRGVNYGYTF. Written as DNA, the CDR3 is TGTGCCAGCTCACCACTCCGGGGGGTTAACTATGGCTACACCTTC.

This clone appeared once. The chain couples TRBV6-1 to TRBJ1-6, with D maybe TRBD1 (6 bases). The germline gives CDR1 MNHNS, CDR2 SASEGT. V lost 1 base to trimming and J lost 10 bases, with 17 bases between them. The CDR3 consists of 16 residues. DNA for the CDR3: TGTGCCAGCAGTGAAGATGGCTCCAGGGGAGAGTCACCCCTCCACTTT. The encoded protein is CASSEDGSRGESPLHF.

The gene calls are TRBV7-9 and TRBJ2-1; D is ambiguous. This CDR3 has 15 amino acids. Germline values: CDR1 SEHNR, CDR2 FQNEAQ (reference sequence). The V end was cut by 1 base, the J end by 3 bases, with 10 bases between. CDR3 bases: TGTGCCAGCAGCTTAGTACAACATAACTACAATGAGCAGTTCTTC. Protein sequence: CASSLVQHNYNEQFF. The whole variable domain, filled in from reference TRBV7-9 and TRBJ2-1, reads DTGVSQNPRHKITKRGQNVTFRCDPISEHNRLYWYRQTLGQGPEFLTYFQNEAQLEKSRLLSDRFSAERPKGSFSTLEIQRTEQGDSAMYLCASSLVQHNYNEQFFGPGTRLTVL.

The chain recombines TRBV29-1 with TRBJ2-7, with 13 bases fitting TRBD2. The V gene end was trimmed by 6 bases and the J gene end by 5 bases; junction bases not matched to a gene: 7. CDR1 and CDR2 from the germline V gene are SQVTM and ANQGSEA. The CDR3 sequence is 14 residues long. This CDR3 reads CSVATSGGFNEQYF. The CDR3 bases are TGCAGCGTAGCGACTAGCGGGGGGTTTAACGAGCAGTACTTC.